In this sample, the clone carrying this T cell receptor (beta chain) turned up once. The data were taken from a study of OX40 agonist ivuxolimab in advanced cancers. In the study overall: Every patient in dose escalation had hepatocellular carcinoma, melanoma, renal cell or head and neck cancer. Earlier treatment with anti-PD-1, anti-PD-L1 or anti-CTLA-4 was permitted, and over 35% had received some. Partial responses were achieved by three patients, one with hepatocellular carcinoma and two with cutaneous melanoma.

After removal of 8 bases from V and 1 base from J, the junction contained 3 bases not matched to a gene. CDR1 is MNHNS, CDR2 SASEGT, per germline. CDR3 size: 14 residues. Assay used: immunoSEQ multiplex PCR; TCRdb lists only in-frame clones, some missing. The sample holds 66,000 or so clones; 82% are singletons and the top ten take around 0.47%. The material sequenced was CD4+ or CD8+ T cells sorted from blood, taken in a trial of the OX40 agonist ivuxolimab. The J gene is TRBJ2-2, the V gene TRBV6-1; 8 nucleotides line up with TRBD1. The TCR was taken from an adult with an advanced solid tumor such as melanoma, head and neck, liver or kidney cancer. Written as DNA, the CDR3 is TGTGCCAGCTACGACAGGGGGAACACCGGGGAGCTGTTTTTT. Residues: CASYDRGNTGELFF.